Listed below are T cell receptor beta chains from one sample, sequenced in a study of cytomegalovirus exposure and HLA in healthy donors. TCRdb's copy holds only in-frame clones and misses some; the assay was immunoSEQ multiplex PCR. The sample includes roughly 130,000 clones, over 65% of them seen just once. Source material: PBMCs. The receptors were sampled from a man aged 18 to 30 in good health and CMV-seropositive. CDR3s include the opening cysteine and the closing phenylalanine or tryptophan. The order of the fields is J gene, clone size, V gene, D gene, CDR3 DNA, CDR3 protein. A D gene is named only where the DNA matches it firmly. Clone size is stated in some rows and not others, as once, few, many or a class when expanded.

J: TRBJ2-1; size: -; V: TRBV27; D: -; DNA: TGTGCCAGCAGTTTATTGGGGGGTCCTAACAATGAGCAGTTCTTC; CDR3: CASSLLGGPNNEQFF
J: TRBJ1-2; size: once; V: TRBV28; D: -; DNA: TGTGCCAGCAGTTCAGAAGTATTAGGCTACACCTTC; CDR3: CASSSEVLGYTF
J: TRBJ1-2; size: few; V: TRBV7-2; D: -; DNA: TGTGCCAGCAGCTTGAAAAGGGGATTTAACTATGGCTACACCTTC; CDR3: CASSLKRGFNYGYTF
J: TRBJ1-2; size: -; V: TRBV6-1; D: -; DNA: TGTGCCAGCAGACAACCGAGTACAGGGCACTATGGCTACACCTTC; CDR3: CASRQPSTGHYGYTF
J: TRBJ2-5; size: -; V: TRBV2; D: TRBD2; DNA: TGTGCCAGCAGGAAGACTAGCGGGGGCGGAAGAGAGACCCAGTACTTC; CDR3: CASRKTSGGGRETQYF
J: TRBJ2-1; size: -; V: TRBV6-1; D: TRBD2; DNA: TGTGCCACCGCGACTAGCGTTAATGAGCAGTTCTTC; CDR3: CATATSVNEQFF
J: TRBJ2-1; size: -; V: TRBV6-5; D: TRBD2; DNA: TGTGCCAGCACCTTACTAGCGGGAGGATCGAATGAGCAGTTCTTC; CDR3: CASTLLAGGSNEQFF
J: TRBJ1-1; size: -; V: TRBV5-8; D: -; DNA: TGTGCCAGCATCCAGTGGACTGAAGCTTTCTTT; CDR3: CASIQWTEAFF
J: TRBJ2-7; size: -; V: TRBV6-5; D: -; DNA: TGTGCCAGCAGTCCCCCGACAGGCTACGAGCAGTACTTC; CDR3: CASSPPTGYEQYF
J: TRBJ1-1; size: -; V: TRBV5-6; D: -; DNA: TGTGCCAGCAGGGCAACAGGGTTTCCGGCTGAAGCTTTCTTT; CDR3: CASRATGFPAEAFF
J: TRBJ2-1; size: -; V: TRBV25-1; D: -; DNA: TGTGCCAGCAGCCGCAGACTATTAGATTCTGAGCAGTTCTTC; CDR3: CASSRRLLDSEQFF
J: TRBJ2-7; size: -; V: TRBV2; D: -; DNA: TGTGCCAGCAGTGTTGGCCGGGAAGGGCTCGAGCAGTACTTC; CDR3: CASSVGREGLEQYF
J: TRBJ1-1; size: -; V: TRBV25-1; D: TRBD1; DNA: TGTGCCAGCAGTGAGGCGGGACAGGGGGCCACTGAAGCTTTCTTT; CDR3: CASSEAGQGATEAFF
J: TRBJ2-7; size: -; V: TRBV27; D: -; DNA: TGTGCCAGCAGTCCCTCGAGGGTTGGCGCCTACGAGCAGTACTTC; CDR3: CASSPSRVGAYEQYF
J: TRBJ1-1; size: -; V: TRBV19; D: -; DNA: TGTGCCAGTAGTATAGGCCAGGGATACACTGAAGCTTTCTTT; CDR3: CASSIGQGYTEAFF
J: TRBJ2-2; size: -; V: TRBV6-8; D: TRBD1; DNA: TGTGCCAGCAGCCTCCAGGGGACAGGGGGATTCCCCGACAACACCGGGGAGCTGTTTTTT; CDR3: CASSLQGTGGFPDNTGELFF
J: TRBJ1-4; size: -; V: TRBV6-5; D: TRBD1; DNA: TGTGCCAGCAGTGCTACCGGGACAGGGGATGAAAAACTGTTTTTT; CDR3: CASSATGTGDEKLFF
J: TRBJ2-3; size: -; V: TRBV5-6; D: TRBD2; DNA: TGTGCCAGCAGCCTTTTAGCGGGGGGGCATGGAGATACGCAGTATTTT; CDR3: CASSLLAGGHGDTQYF
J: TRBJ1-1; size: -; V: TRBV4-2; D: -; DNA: TGTGCCAGCAGCCAAGAACAGGGTGCAGGGACTGAAGCTTTCTTT; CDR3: CASSQEQGAGTEAFF
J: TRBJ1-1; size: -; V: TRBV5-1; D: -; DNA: TGCGCCAGCGGGTCCCCAGGGCGTGAAGCTTTCTTT; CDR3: CASGSPGREAFF
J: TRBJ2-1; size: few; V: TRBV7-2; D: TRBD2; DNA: TGTGCCAGCAGCTTAGCTAGCGGGGCCTACAATGAGCAGTTCTTC; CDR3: CASSLASGAYNEQFF
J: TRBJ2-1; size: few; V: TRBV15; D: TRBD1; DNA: TGTGCCACCGGGCAGGGGGTAGGGTCCTACAATGAGCAGTTCTTC; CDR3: CATGQGVGSYNEQFF
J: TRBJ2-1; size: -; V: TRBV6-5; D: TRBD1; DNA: TGTGCCAGCAGTTACTCTTCCAGGGGGCCTGAGCAGTTCTTC; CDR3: CASSYSSRGPEQFF
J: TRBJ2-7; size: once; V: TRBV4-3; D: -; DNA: TGCGCCAGCAGCCAAGAGGCGGGACAGCATCTTGAGCAGTACTTC; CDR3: CASSQEAGQHLEQYF
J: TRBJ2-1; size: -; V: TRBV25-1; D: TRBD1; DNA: TGTGCCAGCAGTGGAGTGTTCGGACAGGGGTACAGTGAGCAGTTCTTC; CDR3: CASSGVFGQGYSEQFF
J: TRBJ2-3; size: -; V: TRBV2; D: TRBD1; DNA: TGTGCCAGCAGTGAAGTGCCGGGACAGGGGAAAGATACGCAGTATTTT; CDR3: CASSEVPGQGKDTQYF
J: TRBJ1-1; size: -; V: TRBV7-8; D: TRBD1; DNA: TGTGCCAGCAGCATACAGGGGGCGAGCTATATGAACACTGAAGCTTTCTTT; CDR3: CASSIQGASYMNTEAFF
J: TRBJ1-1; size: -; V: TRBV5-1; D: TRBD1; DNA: TGCGCCAGCAGCACCGGACAGGATCCTGGTGAAGCTTTCTTT; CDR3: CASSTGQDPGEAFF
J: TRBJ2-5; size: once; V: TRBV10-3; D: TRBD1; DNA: TGTGCCATCAGTGAGTCCGGGACAGGAGGAACGATAAAGACCCAGTACTTC; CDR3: CAISESGTGGTIKTQYF
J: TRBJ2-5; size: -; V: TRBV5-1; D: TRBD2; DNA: TGCGCCAGCAGCTCTCCGGGAGGCGAGACCCAGTACTTC; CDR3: CASSSPGGETQYF
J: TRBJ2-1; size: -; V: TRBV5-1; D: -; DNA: TGCGCCAGCAGCTTGGTGGAGCGGGTTCGTTACAATGAGCAGTTCTTC; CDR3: CASSLVERVRYNEQFF
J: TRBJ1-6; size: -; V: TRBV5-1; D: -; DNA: TGCGCCAGCAGCTTAGACAGGCTTCTCAATTCACCCCTCCACTTT; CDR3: CASSLDRLLNSPLHF
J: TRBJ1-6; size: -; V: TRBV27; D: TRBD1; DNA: TGTGCCAGCAGTGCCCAGGGGGATTCACCCCTCCACTTT; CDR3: CASSAQGDSPLHF
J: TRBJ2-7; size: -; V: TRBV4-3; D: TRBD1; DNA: TGCGCCAGCAGCCACCGGGACAGGGCCTACGAGCAGTACTTC; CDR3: CASSHRDRAYEQYF
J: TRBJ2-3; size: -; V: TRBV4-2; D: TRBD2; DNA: TGTGCCAGCAGCCAGGGTAGCGGGGGCTACGGCACAGATACGCAGTATTTT; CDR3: CASSQGSGGYGTDTQYF
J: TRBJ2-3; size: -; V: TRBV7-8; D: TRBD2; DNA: TGTGCCAGCAGCCCCGGACTAGCCGCTAGCACAGATACGCAGTATTTT; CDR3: CASSPGLAASTDTQYF
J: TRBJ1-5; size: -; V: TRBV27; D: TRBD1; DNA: TGTGCCAGCAGTTTATTCAGGGGGAGTCAGCCCCAGCATTTT; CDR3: CASSLFRGSQPQHF
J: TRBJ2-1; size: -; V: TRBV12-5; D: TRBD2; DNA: TGTGCTAGTGGTCCCCTCGGACTAGCGGGGGAAGGTGAGCAGTTCTTC; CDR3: CASGPLGLAGEGEQFF
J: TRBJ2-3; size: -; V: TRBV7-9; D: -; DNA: TGTGCCAGCAGCAGGGACACCATGGCTAGCACAGATACGCAGTATTTT; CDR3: CASSRDTMASTDTQYF
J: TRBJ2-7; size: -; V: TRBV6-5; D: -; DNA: TGTGCCAGCAGTTACGTTGGGAGACCCTACGAGCAGTACTTC; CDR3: CASSYVGRPYEQYF
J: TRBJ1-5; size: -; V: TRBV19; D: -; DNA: TGTGCCAGTAGTATAGAACCGGACAGACCGAATCAGCCCCAGCATTTT; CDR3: CASSIEPDRPNQPQHF
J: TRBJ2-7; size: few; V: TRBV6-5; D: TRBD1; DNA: TGTGCCAGCAGTTACTCGAGGGGGCTCCACGAGCAGTACTTC; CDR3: CASSYSRGLHEQYF
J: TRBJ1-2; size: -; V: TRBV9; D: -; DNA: TGTGCCAGCAGCGCAACAGGGATGGGTATAACGGGCTACACCTTC; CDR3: CASSATGMGITGYTF
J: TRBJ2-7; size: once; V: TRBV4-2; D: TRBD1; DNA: TGTGCCAGCAGCCAAGTACAGGGGACAGCGCTTCGGTCCTACGAGCAGTACTTC; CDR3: CASSQVQGTALRSYEQYF
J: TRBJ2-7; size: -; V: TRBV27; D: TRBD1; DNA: TGTGCCAGCAGCCCTGGACAGGGGATTCACGAGCAGTACTTC; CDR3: CASSPGQGIHEQYF
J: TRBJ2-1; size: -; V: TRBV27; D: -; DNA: TGTGCCAGCAGTTTAGGCGGAGCAGCCTACAATGAGCAGTTCTTC; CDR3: CASSLGGAAYNEQFF
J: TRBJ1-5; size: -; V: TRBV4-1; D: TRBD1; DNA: TGCGCCAGCAGCCAAGGTATGACAGGGATCTATCAGCCCCAGCATTTT; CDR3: CASSQGMTGIYQPQHF
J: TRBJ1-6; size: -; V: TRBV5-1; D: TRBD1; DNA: TGCGCCAGCAGCTGGGGAACCGGGACAGGGCAGTCACCCCTCCACTTT; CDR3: CASSWGTGTGQSPLHF
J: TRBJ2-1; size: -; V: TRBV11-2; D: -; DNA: TGTGCCAGCAGCTTTGGGGGACTGGCTTACAATGAGCAGTTCTTC; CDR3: CASSFGGLAYNEQFF
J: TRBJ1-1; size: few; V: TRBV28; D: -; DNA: TGTGCCAGCAGTTTTTCCGGGGGGCGCGAAGCTTTCTTT; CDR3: CASSFSGGREAFF
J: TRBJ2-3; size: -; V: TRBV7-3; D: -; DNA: TGTGCCAGCAGCCCCGGGACAGATACGCAGTATTTT; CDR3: CASSPGTDTQYF
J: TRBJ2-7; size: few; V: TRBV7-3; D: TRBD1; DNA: TGTGCCAGCAGCCCTGGGACAGGGGGACCTTACGAGCAGTACTTC; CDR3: CASSPGTGGPYEQYF
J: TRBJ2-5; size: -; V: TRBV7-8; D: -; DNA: TGTGCCAGCAGCTTAGGACAGGTCCTCTGGGAGACCCAGTACTTC; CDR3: CASSLGQVLWETQYF
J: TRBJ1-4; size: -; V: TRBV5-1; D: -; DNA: TGCGCCAGCAGTCCCGGGTACACTAATGAAAAACTGTTTTTT; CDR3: CASSPGYTNEKLFF
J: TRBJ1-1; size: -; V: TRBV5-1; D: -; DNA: TGCGCCAGCAGCCGGTGGGAGGCCACTGAAGCTTTCTTT; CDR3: CASSRWEATEAFF
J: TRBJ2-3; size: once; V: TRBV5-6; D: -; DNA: TGTGCCAGCAGCTTGGTGGGGCCGGGAGATACGCAGTATTTT; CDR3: CASSLVGPGDTQYF
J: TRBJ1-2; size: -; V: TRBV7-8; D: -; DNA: TGTGCCAGCAGCCTAACAGGGCACTATGGCTACACCTTC; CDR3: CASSLTGHYGYTF